This T cell receptor beta chain was sequenced for a study of blood T cell repertoires in COVID-19. Between the trimmed V and J ends, which lost 3 bases and 6 bases, there was a span of 21 bases. The CDR3 is made up of 17 amino acids. Germline CDR1 reads SGHTA; CDR2 reads FQGTGA. Original methodology: Estimation of nucleated cell counts was performed using reference gene primer amplification. TCRdb keeps only in-frame clones here, not all; method: immunoSEQ multiplex PCR. The V and J calls and the clone size are those of that table, but D and trimming were determined from the DNA. The data hold some 70,000 clones, with 91% observed a single time.

This chain joins TRBV7-3 and TRBJ2-1; D is possibly TRBD2 (5 bases). Specimen: peripheral blood. This clonotype originated in a human donor with active COVID-19. The donor label of this sample is uncertain. The CDR3: CASSLGRGSEVTNEQFF. The CDR3 DNA sequence: TGTGCCAGCAGCTTGGGGAGAGGGAGCGAAGTAACCAATGAGCAGTTCTTC.